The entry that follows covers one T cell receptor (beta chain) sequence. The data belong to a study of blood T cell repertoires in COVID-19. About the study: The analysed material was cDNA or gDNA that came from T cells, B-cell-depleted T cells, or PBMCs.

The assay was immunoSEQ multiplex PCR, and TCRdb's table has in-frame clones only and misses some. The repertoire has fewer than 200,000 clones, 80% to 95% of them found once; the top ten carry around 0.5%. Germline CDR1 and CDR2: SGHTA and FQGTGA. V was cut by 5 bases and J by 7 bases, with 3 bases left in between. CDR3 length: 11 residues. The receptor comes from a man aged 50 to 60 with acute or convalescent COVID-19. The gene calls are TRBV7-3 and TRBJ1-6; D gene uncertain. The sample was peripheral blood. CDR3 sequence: CASSLNSPLHF. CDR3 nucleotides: TGTGCCAGCAGCCTAAATTCACCCCTCCACTTT.